The 13 T cell receptor beta chains in this list originate from one sample, sequenced in a study of blood T cell repertoires in COVID-19. This table comes from immunoSEQ multiplex PCR, and its TCRdb copy is limited to in-frame clones, with some not included. Among roughly 130,000 clones, roughly 80% were seen once, and the ten largest hold approximately 1.8%. Sequencing used peripheral blood. These receptors all stem from a man in his 70s with acute or convalescent COVID-19.

The rearrangement uses TRBV10-3 and TRBJ2-2, with TRBD1 matching 7 bases. V lost 4 bases to trimming and J lost 4 bases; unmatched junction nucleotides: 6. CDR3 length: 15 residues. Germline-derived CDR1 and CDR2 are ENHRY and SYGVKD. CDR3 residues: CAISGRGLTTGELFF. The DNA for the CDR3 is TGTGCCATCAGTGGTAGGGGGCTGACCACCGGGGAGCTGTTTTTT.

This sequence joins TRBV28 and TRBJ1-2, with unresolved D. Germline V gene lookup returns CDR1 MDHEN and CDR2 SYDVKM. V was clipped by 5 bases and J by 4 bases, with 14 bases between them. The CDR3 sequence is 14 residues long. The chain's CDR3 is CASSPTAGFYGYTF. The DNA of the CDR3 is TGTGCCAGCAGTCCCACGGCAGGTTTCTATGGCTACACCTTC.

The chain recombines TRBV2 with TRBJ1-2, with D possibly matching TRBD1 (6 bases). Germline CDR1 reads SNHLY; CDR2 reads FYNNEI. Trimming removed 6 bases from V and 3 bases from J, with 8 bases in between. The CDR3 loop spans 12 amino acids. The CDR3 loop is CASRKGDYGYTF. The CDR3 DNA sequence: TGTGCCAGCAGGAAGGGGGACTATGGCTACACCTTC.

The rearrangement links TRBV28 to TRBJ2-1; TRBD1 matches at 9 bases. The CDR3 sequence is 13 residues long. Germline V CDR1 and CDR2: MDHEN, SYDVKM. V shed 9 bases, J shed 7 bases, and the junction held 7 bases outside the gene matches. As DNA, the CDR3 is TGTGCCAGTTGGGCGGACAGGGGAAATGAGCAGTTCTTC. Translation gives CASWADRGNEQFF.

The table lists this clone with a count of one. The V and J genes are TRBV12-3 or TRBV12-4 and TRBJ1-6, with 8 bases aligning to TRBD1. This CDR3 has 12 residues. After removal of 6 bases from V and 14 bases from J, the junction contained 6 bases not matched to a gene. CDR3 region: CASRNMDRALHF. CDR3 coding DNA: TGTGCCAGCAGAAACATGGACAGGGCCCTCCACTTT.

The chain is built from TRBV2 and TRBJ1-2, with a possible D match to TRBD1 (6 bases). V was cut by 4 bases and J by 8 bases, with 20 bases left in between. In germline, CDR1 is SNHLY, CDR2 FYNNEI. CDR3 length: 15 amino acids. The CDR3 DNA reads as TGTGCCAGCAGTGCCTTCAGAGGGGGAGTACAGGGCTACACCTTC. This gives the protein CASSAFRGGVQGYTF.

This clone has a single count. The rearrangement links TRBV28 to TRBJ2-7; 8 positions agree with TRBD1. The CDR3 is 14 amino acids. Unmatched junction bases numbered 4, after V lost 5 bases and J lost 1 base. Germline values: CDR1 MDHEN, CDR2 SYDVKM. The CDR3 nucleotides read TGTGCCAGCAGTCGACAGGGGTGGTCCTACGAGCAGTACTTC. This translates into CASSRQGWSYEQYF.

This clone was counted between two and nine times. V gene TRBV6-1 combines with J gene TRBJ2-1, with TRBD1 identical over 8 bases. The ends lost 4 bases at V and 3 bases at J; junction bases unmatched: 8. The CDR3 contains 16 residues. Germline V gives CDR1 MNHNS, CDR2 SASEGT. The CDR3 coding sequence is TGTGCCAGCAGTGGGCTTGGGACAGGTTTCTACAATGAGCAGTTCTTC. The encoded protein is CASSGLGTGFYNEQFF.

Points on this clone: Germline and junction disagree at one end, which may indicate a read error. The chain links TRBV18 to TRBJ2-7; 7 bases match TRBD2. The CDR3 runs to 16 residues. CDR1 KGHSH and CDR2 LQKENI come from the germline V gene. The CDR3 here is CVSSPPASGDAYEQYF. CDR3 in DNA: TGTGTCAGCTCACCGCCGGCTAGCGGTGACGCCTACGAGCAGTACTTC.

This sequence joins TRBV5-5 and TRBJ1-1; a weak D match, TRBD1 (5 bases). The CDR3 runs to 14 residues. Germline CDR1 reads SGHKS; CDR2 reads YYEKEE (reference sequence). V dropped 0 bases and J dropped 4 bases, with 10 bases sitting between them. The CDR3 nucleotides read TGTGCCAGCAGCTTGGATTCGGGGGGCACTGAAGCTTTCTTT. This codes for CASSLDSGGTEAFF.

The chain carries TRBV7-9 and TRBJ2-7; 11 nucleotides match TRBD1. Per the germline V gene, CDR1 is SEHNR and CDR2 is FQNEAQ (reference sequence). The CDR3 covers 15 residues. Trimming took 5 bases from V and 5 from J; bases not matched to a gene: 8. CDR3 region: CASSPWTGGHNEQYF. CDR3 DNA sequence: TGTGCCAGCAGCCCTTGGACAGGGGGCCACAACGAGCAGTACTTC.

This clone was detected once. J is TRBJ1-3 and V is TRBV7-9, with D tentatively TRBD1 (5 bases). CDR3 length: 14 amino acids. V lost 5 bases and J lost 1, with 9 bases in between. Germline V lookup: CDR1 SEHNR, CDR2 FQNEAQ (reference sequence). CDR3 protein: CASSPGYSGNTIYF. CDR3 DNA: TGTGCCAGCAGCCCAGGGTATTCTGGAAACACCATATATTTT.

The chain combines TRBV3-1 (or the pseudogene TRBV3-2) with TRBJ1-1, with D uncertain. The CDR3 is 12 amino acids. The germline V gene has CDR1 LGHDT and CDR2 YNNKEL (reference sequence). V shed 1 base and J shed 8 bases, with 8 bases lying between them. The DNA for the CDR3 is TGTGCCAGCAGCCAAGCGGGAGGCGAAGCTTTCTTT. Translation: CASSQAGGEAFF.